The 9 T cell receptor beta chains below were found in one sample sequenced in a study of shared clonotypes between healthy human individuals. Profiling relied on immunoSEQ multiplex PCR, and the TCRdb table lists in-frame clones only, not all of them. The profile shows roughly 2.2 million clones, 85% to 95% of them singletons. The sample comprised naive CD4+ T cells from PBMCs. Described subset: CD45RA+ positively selected. These receptors were collected from a man aged 18 to 30 in good health. Some clones in this sample may be carry-over from other donors' samples.

This clone occurred a few times. In the same sample, other DNA sequences code for this CDR3. The chain employs TRBV5-1 and TRBJ2-1, with no clear D. The CDR3 extends over 13 amino acids. Between the trimmed V and J ends, which lost 0 bases and 3 bases, there was a span of 4 bases. Germline V gene sequence: CDR1 SGHRS, CDR2 YFSETQ. The DNA of the CDR3 is TGCGCCAGCAGCTTGGACAGCTACAATGAGCAGTTCTTC. Translation: CASSLDSYNEQFF.

This CDR3 is CAAKSGLAGDGNEQFF. The CDR3 DNA follows: TGTGCCGCTAAATCCGGACTAGCGGGAGATGGCAATGAGCAGTTCTTC. The chain links TRBV30 to TRBJ2-1; 13 bases are a match to TRBD2. This CDR3 has 16 amino acids. V lost 8 bases to trimming and J lost 6 bases; unmatched junction nucleotides: 13. Germline lookup yields CDR1 GTSNPN and CDR2 SVGIG (reference sequence).

The chain links TRBV30 to TRBJ2-5, with a weak D call TRBD2 (5 bases). The CDR3 loop spans 13 amino acids. V dropped 0 bases and J dropped 7 bases, with 12 bases sitting between them. Per germline, CDR1 GTSNPN and CDR2 SVGIG (reference sequence). The DNA of the CDR3 is TGTGCCTGGAGTGTACGGGTGGCGGGGACCCAGTACTTC. Its translation is CAWSVRVAGTQYF. Full variable domain (missing parts from reference TRBV30 and TRBJ2-5): SQTIHQWPATLVQPVGSPLSLECTVEGTSNPNLYWYRQAAGRGLQLLFYSVGIGQISSEVPQNLSASRPQDRQFILSSKKLLLSDSGFYLCAWSVRVAGTQYFGPGTRLLVL.

The rearrangement joins TRBV18 to TRBJ2-5, with D hard to call. The CDR3 length is 14 residues. V gave up 5 bases and J gave up 4 bases, with 14 bases separating them. Germline V gene lookup returns CDR1 KGHSH and CDR2 LQKENI. The CDR3 DNA reads as TGTGCCAGCTCAATGGCAATTGACCGAGAGACCCAGTACTTC. Protein product: CASSMAIDRETQYF.

The chain joins TRBV5-5 to TRBJ2-2; 7 nucleotides align to TRBD2. The V gene end was trimmed by 0 bases and the J gene end by 4 bases; junction bases not matched to a gene: 9. CDR1 is SGHKS and CDR2 is YYEKEE in the germline V gene (reference sequence). This CDR3 comprises 17 residues. As DNA, the CDR3 is TGTGCCAGCAGCTTGGCTCCTAGCGGAGGCGGCACCGGGGAGCTGTTTTTT. The encoded protein is CASSLAPSGGGTGELFF.

The V gene is TRBV5-1, the J gene TRBJ2-2; D might be TRBD1 or TRBD2, each matching 6 bases. V lost 4 bases, J lost 4 bases, and 14 bases lay in between. In germline, CDR1 is SGHRS, CDR2 YFSETQ. CDR3 length equals 15 residues. The CDR3 DNA follows: TGCGCCAGCAGCCGGGGGCAGTCGGGCACCGGGGAGCTGTTTTTT. As protein: CASSRGQSGTGELFF.

CDR3 in amino acids: CASSHPMGRWTQYF. DNA of the CDR3: TGTGCCAGCAGTCACCCGATGGGGAGATGGACCCAGTACTTC. The chain couples TRBV28 to TRBJ2-5, with D possibly being TRBD2 (5 bases). Germline V gene data show CDR1 as MDHEN and CDR2 as SYDVKM. The CDR3 runs to 14 residues. V gave up 5 bases and J gave up 7 bases, with 17 bases separating them.

The count of this clone is one. This chain links TRBV7-9 with TRBJ2-7; no clear D gene. V lost 1 base and J 5 bases, leaving 9 bases between the germline ends. The CDR3 length is 13 residues. Germline assignment: CDR1 SEHNR and CDR2 FQNEAQ (reference sequence). In nucleotides, the CDR3 is TGTGCCAGCAGCTTAGGGCTGGGAAACGAGCAGTACTTC. This gives the protein CASSLGLGNEQYF.

This chain uses TRBV4-1 with TRBJ1-2, with 10 positions matching TRBD1. The CDR3 extends over 16 amino acids. Germline V gene sequence: CDR1 MGHRA, CDR2 YSYEKL. V was clipped by 2 bases and J by 4 bases; unmatched bases: 7. In DNA, the CDR3 is TGCGCCAGCAGCCAATCCGGGACAGGGGCCCTCTATGGCTACACCTTC. Protein product: CASSQSGTGALYGYTF.